One and the same sample provided the 23 T cell receptor beta chains below, sequenced in a study of a mutant IDH1 vaccine in newly diagnosed glioma. Method: immunoSEQ multiplex PCR; TCRdb's copy keeps in-frame clones and lacks some. The table has around 31,000 clones, over 65% seen once. Their antigens are not known. Time point here: week 35, safety follow-up. Doses consisted of 300 ug of mutant IDH1 20-mer peptide each, paired with topical imiquimod. The sequencing used PBMCs, collected from a glioma patient whose treatment included an IDH1 peptide vaccine. The receptors derive from a man younger than 45 with glioma.

The chain is built from TRBV6-1 and TRBJ1-2; tentatively, D is TRBD1 (6 bases). The V gene lost 7 bases and the J gene lost 1 base, with 16 bases spanning the gap. The germline V gene encodes CDR1 MNHNS and CDR2 SASEGT. The CDR3 runs 15 residues. Written as DNA, the CDR3 is TGTGCCAGCATTTTAGGGGCAGGGGTTAACTATGGCTACACCTTC. This translates into CASILGAGVNYGYTF.

V gene TRBV4-2 combines with J gene TRBJ2-3, with 11 bases fitting TRBD2. Per the germline V gene, CDR1 is LGHNA and CDR2 is YNFKEQ. The CDR3 runs 16 residues. V lost 6 bases, J lost 2 bases, and 7 bases stayed unmatched. CDR3 nucleotides: TGTGCCAGCAGTCCCAGGACTAGCGGGTACACAGATACGCAGTATTTT. This encodes CASSPRTSGYTDTQYF.

The V gene is TRBV19, the J gene TRBJ2-1; 10 bases are shared with TRBD2. The CDR3 has 15 residues. CDR1 and CDR2 from the germline V gene are LNHDA and SQIVND (reference sequence). The ends lost 1 base at V and 7 bases at J; junction bases unmatched: 4. As DNA, the CDR3 is TGTGCCAGTAGTATAGCTAGCGGGAGCTGGAATGAGCAGTTCTTC. This sequence encodes CASSIASGSWNEQFF.

V gene TRBV18 combines with J gene TRBJ1-2, with D perhaps matching TRBD1 (5 bases). Trimming cost V 3 bases and J 2 bases, with 19 bases left between them. Germline CDR1 KGHSH, CDR2 LQKENI. This CDR3 is built from 17 residues. CDR3 in amino acids: CASSPVGGIVSNYGYTF. The CDR3 bases are TGTGCCAGCTCACCGGTGGGGGGAATAGTCTCCAACTATGGCTACACCTTC. The full variable domain, with the rest looked up from reference TRBV18 and TRBJ1-2, is NAGVMQNPRHLVRRRGQEARLRCSPMKGHSHVYWYRQLPEEGLKFMVYLQKENIIDESGMPKERFSAEFPKEGPSILRIQQVVRGDSAAYFCASSPVGGIVSNYGYTFGSGTRLTVV.

The rearrangement links TRBV20-1 to TRBJ1-1; D remains unclear. V lost 6 bases and J 4 bases, leaving 9 bases between the germline ends. Germline V gene data show CDR1 as DFQATT and CDR2 as SNEGSKA (reference sequence). This CDR3 is 11 amino acids long. The CDR3: CSALWGTEAFF. In DNA, the CDR3 is TGCAGTGCGTTGTGGGGCACTGAAGCTTTCTTT.

The V gene is TRBV9, the J gene TRBJ2-5, with TRBD2 matching 11 bases. V gave up 0 bases and J gave up 0 bases; unmatched junction bases: 7. The CDR3 runs to 18 residues. Germline V lookup: CDR1 SGDLS, CDR2 YYNGEE. CDR3 region: CASSVDTSGRPNQETQYF. The CDR3 region has the DNA TGTGCCAGCAGCGTAGACACTAGCGGGAGACCAAACCAAGAGACCCAGTACTTC.

This chain uses TRBV10-2 with TRBJ2-1; 9 bases are shared with TRBD2. Germline CDR1 reads WSHSY; CDR2 reads SAAADI. The junction had 0 bases not matched to a gene; V was cut back by 2 bases and J by 1 base. This CDR3 has 15 amino acids. CDR3 nucleotide sequence: TGCGCCAGCAGTGAGGCGGGAGGGTCCTACAATGAGCAGTTCTTC. Translating gives CASSEAGGSYNEQFF.

The J gene is TRBJ1-5, the V gene TRBV19; D is undetermined. The CDR3 totals 16 residues. Looked up from germline, CDR1 is LNHDA and CDR2 is SQIVND (reference sequence). V was trimmed by 5 bases and J by 2 bases, leaving 16 bases between them. The CDR3 coding sequence is TGTGCCAGTAGTTCGGATGAGGGTGTGGGCAATCAGCCCCAGCATTTT. It yields the protein CASSSDEGVGNQPQHF.

In this sample, this clone turned up once. The chain employs TRBV5-1 and TRBJ2-7; D remains unclear. The CDR3 loop spans 14 amino acids. Germline V lookup: CDR1 SGHRS, CDR2 YFSETQ. The V and J ends lost 3 bases and 3 bases respectively, with 13 bases between them. This CDR3 is CASSSVGPSYEQYF. Written as DNA, the CDR3 is TGCGCCAGCAGCTCCGTGGGCCCCAGCTACGAGCAGTACTTC.

The chain uses TRBV15 and TRBJ2-2, with 10 bases fitting TRBD2. This CDR3 contains 18 residues. Germline values: CDR1 LNHNV, CDR2 YYDKDF (reference sequence). The J segment lost 4 bases and the V segment lost 4 bases, leaving 12 bases of the junction unmatched. The CDR3 sequence: CATSTPGGRTSGTGELFF. The CDR3 coding sequence is TGTGCCACCAGCACACCCGGAGGTAGGACTAGCGGCACCGGGGAGCTGTTTTTT.

The chain carries TRBV6-6 and TRBJ2-5; weak D call: TRBD1 (5 bases). Germline CDR1 and CDR2: MNHNY and SVGAGI (reference sequence). V lost 2 bases and J 7 bases, leaving 17 bases between the germline ends. The CDR3 is 15 amino acids. The CDR3 loop is CASSYEARGLGTQYF. CDR3 nucleotides: TGTGCCAGCAGTTACGAGGCTAGGGGTCTGGGGACCCAGTACTTC.

This chain connects TRBV29-1 to TRBJ2-3, with 7 bases matching TRBD2. V was clipped by 6 bases and J by 2 bases; unmatched bases: 8. CDR1 and CDR2 (germline): SQVTM, ANQGSEA. The CDR3 has 14 amino acids. CDR3 residues: CSVLGGYSTDTQYF. In DNA, the CDR3 is TGCAGCGTCCTCGGGGGGTATTCCACAGATACGCAGTATTTT.

This clone was recorded only once. The gene calls are TRBV5-1 and TRBJ1-2, with TRBD1 matching over 12 bases. The V and J ends lost 2 bases and 9 bases, in that order; junction bases with no gene match: 5. Germline V CDR1 and CDR2: SGHRS, YFSETQ. The length of the CDR3 is 14 residues. The CDR3 nucleotides are TGCGCCAGCAGCTTTGGGACAGGGGGCATAAGCTACACCTTC. Protein: CASSFGTGGISYTF.

The J gene is TRBJ2-7, the V gene TRBV7-9; 10 nucleotides line up with TRBD1. The CDR3 runs 15 residues. Germline V lookup: CDR1 SEHNR, CDR2 FQNEAQ (reference sequence). V gave up 4 bases and J gave up 2 bases; unmatched junction bases: 5. CDR3: CASSSPGQGTYEQYF. The CDR3 DNA reads as TGTGCCAGCAGCTCGCCGGGACAGGGGACCTACGAGCAGTACTTC.

This clone has just one count. V and J are TRBV19 and TRBJ1-1, with D perhaps TRBD1 (5 bases). Germline CDR1 reads LNHDA; CDR2 reads SQIVND (reference sequence). The ends were cut back, 1 base at V and 4 bases at J, with 10 bases in the middle. The CDR3 totals 14 residues. CDR3 in DNA: TGTGCCAGTAGTATAGGAGTGGGACCCACTGAAGCTTTCTTT. Amino acid sequence: CASSIGVGPTEAFF.

This clone was seen a handful of times. V gene TRBV6-5 combines with J gene TRBJ1-2; D unresolved. The V and J ends lost 10 bases and 8 bases respectively, with 11 bases between them. This CDR3 has 10 amino acids. CDR1 MNHEY and CDR2 SVGAGI come from the germline V gene. In DNA form, the CDR3 reads TGTGCCACCCTGCGGTACGGCTACACCTTC. Translation gives CATLRYGYTF.

The chain recombines TRBV14 with TRBJ2-7; 9 nucleotides line up with TRBD2. The trim removed 3 bases at V and 4 bases at J, leaving 10 bases unmatched. The V gene's germline CDR1 is SGHDN and CDR2 FVKESK. This CDR3 has 16 residues. Here the CDR3 reads CASSQAAGTSLYEQYF. The CDR3 coding sequence is TGTGCCAGCAGCCAGGCGGCCGGGACTAGCTTATACGAGCAGTACTTC.

The rearrangement joins TRBV5-6 to TRBJ1-4; 7 bases are shared with TRBD1. V shed 2 bases and J 6 bases; nucleotides not matched to a gene: 4. Germline loops: CDR1 SGHDT, CDR2 YYEEEE. CDR3 length equals 14 residues. CDR3 DNA: TGTGCCAGCAGCTTAACAGGGGCTTATGAAAAACTGTTTTTT. It specifies CASSLTGAYEKLFF. Full variable domain (remainder filled in from reference TRBV5-6 and TRBJ1-4): DAGVTQSPTHLIKTRGQQVTLRCSPKSGHDTVSWYQQALGQGPQFIFQYYEEEERQRGNFPDRFSGHQFPNYSSELNVNALLLGDSALYLCASSLTGAYEKLFFGSGTQLSVL.

The J gene is TRBJ2-7, the V gene TRBV29-1, with 9 bases matching TRBD1. CDR1 is SQVTM and CDR2 is ANQGSEA in the germline V gene. V was clipped by 7 bases and J by 4 bases; unmatched bases: 8. The CDR3 is 13 residues long. CDR3 coding DNA: TGCAGCGGGTGGGACAGGGCGGGGTACGAGCAGTACTTC. Protein: CSGWDRAGYEQYF.

This chain links TRBV6-5 with TRBJ2-1; 7 positions match TRBD2. Germline V lookup: CDR1 MNHEY, CDR2 SVGAGI. The V segment lost 6 bases and the J segment 0 bases; nucleotides outside the gene matches: 5. The CDR3 spans 15 residues. CDR3 in amino acids: CASRNRDYSYNEQFF. The DNA of the CDR3 is TGTGCCAGCAGGAACCGGGACTACTCCTACAATGAGCAGTTCTTC.

V is TRBV5-1 and J is TRBJ2-7; 10 bases match TRBD1. Per germline, CDR1 SGHRS and CDR2 YFSETQ. There are 15 residues in the CDR3. The trim removed 3 bases at V and 5 bases at J, leaving 8 bases unmatched. The CDR3 region has the DNA TGCGCCAGCAGCTGGGGGGACAGGGGAAGGCACGAGCAGTACTTC. It is translated as CASSWGDRGRHEQYF.

This sequence joins TRBV7-9 and TRBJ1-4; no clear D gene. This CDR3 is 14 amino acids long. Germline V lookup: CDR1 SEHNR, CDR2 FQNEAQ (reference sequence). Trimming removed 3 bases from V and 6 bases from J, with 11 bases in between. The CDR3 sequence: CASSLWGVDEKLFF. The CDR3 DNA is TGTGCCAGCAGCTTGTGGGGAGTGGATGAAAAACTGTTTTTT.

This chain connects TRBV4-1 to TRBJ2-7; perhaps D is TRBD1 or TRBD2 (5 bases each). The CDR3 sequence is 16 residues long. The V end was cut by 1 base, the J end by 0 bases, with 13 bases between. Germline V lookup: CDR1 MGHRA, CDR2 YSYEKL. CDR3 sequence (DNA): TGCGCCAGCAGCCAAGTTGGGACCGACTACTCCTACGAGCAGTACTTC. Translation: CASSQVGTDYSYEQYF.